These T cell receptor beta chains were read from a single sample in a study of cytomegalovirus exposure and HLA in healthy donors. The table came from immunoSEQ multiplex PCR; TCRdb's copy has only in-frame clones and leaves some out. The sample shows about 74,000 clones, 85% to 95% of them seen only once. Sequenced sample: PBMCs. The receptors derive from a man in his late teens or twenties in good health and CMV-seropositive. Each CDR3 is given with its conserved first and last residue. D genes are given only for firm matches. Rows may omit the clone size; those that give it use once, few, many or a size class.

d_gene: NA
j_gene: TRBJ2-1
len: 15
v_gene: TRBV6-5
abundance: NA
CDR3aa: CASSHRPPIGNEQFF
CDR3nt: TGTGCCAGCAGCCACCGGCCGCCCATCGGGAATGAGCAGTTCTTC

d_gene: TRBD2
j_gene: TRBJ2-5
len: 14
v_gene: TRBV13
abundance: NA
CDR3aa: CASSYPSGQETQYF
CDR3nt: TGTGCCAGCAGCTATCCTAGCGGCCAAGAGACCCAGTACTTC

d_gene: NA
j_gene: TRBJ2-2
len: 12
v_gene: TRBV7-9
abundance: NA
CDR3aa: CASSLETGELFF
CDR3nt: TGTGCCAGCAGCTTAGAAACTGGGGAGCTGTTTTTT

d_gene: TRBD1
j_gene: TRBJ2-4
len: 14
v_gene: TRBV5-5
abundance: NA
CDR3aa: CASSWTGAKNIQYF
CDR3nt: TGTGCCAGCAGCTGGACAGGAGCCAAAAACATTCAGTACTTC

d_gene: NA
j_gene: TRBJ2-2
len: 13
v_gene: TRBV6-5
abundance: once
CDR3aa: CAILTENTGELFF
CDR3nt: TGTGCCATCCTGACAGAGAACACCGGGGAGCTGTTTTTT

d_gene: TRBD2
j_gene: TRBJ2-7
len: 13
v_gene: TRBV5-1
abundance: NA
CDR3aa: CASSLSGGHEQYF
CDR3nt: TGCGCCAGCAGCTTGTCGGGAGGCCACGAGCAGTACTTC

d_gene: NA
j_gene: TRBJ2-5
len: 17
v_gene: TRBV18
abundance: NA
CDR3aa: CASSPFADLEYQETQYF
CDR3nt: TGTGCCAGCTCACCGTTCGCAGACCTGGAGTACCAAGAGACCCAGTACTTC

d_gene: TRBD2
j_gene: TRBJ2-7
len: 17
v_gene: TRBV4-1
abundance: NA
CDR3aa: CASSQAIAGEFSYEQYF
CDR3nt: TGCGCCAGCAGCCAAGCTATTGCGGGAGAATTTTCCTACGAGCAGTACTTC

d_gene: NA
j_gene: TRBJ1-4
len: 14
v_gene: TRBV5-1
abundance: NA
CDR3aa: CASSLQTTNEKLFF
CDR3nt: TGCGCCAGCAGCCTCCAGACAACTAATGAAAAACTGTTTTTT

d_gene: NA
j_gene: TRBJ2-7
len: 14
v_gene: TRBV7-9
abundance: NA
CDR3aa: CATTQGGGRYEQYF
CDR3nt: TGTGCCACGACACAGGGTGGGGGACGCTACGAGCAGTACTTC

d_gene: TRBD1
j_gene: TRBJ1-4
len: 16
v_gene: TRBV6-5
abundance: NA
CDR3aa: CASSSGGGFTNEKLFF
CDR3nt: TGTGCCAGCAGTTCAGGGGGTGGTTTCACTAATGAAAAACTGTTTTTT

d_gene: NA
j_gene: TRBJ2-3
len: 14
v_gene: TRBV5-6
abundance: NA
CDR3aa: CASSLASRADTQYF
CDR3nt: TGTGCCAGCAGCTTGGCCTCCCGGGCAGATACGCAGTATTTT

d_gene: TRBD2
j_gene: TRBJ2-5
len: 16
v_gene: TRBV15
abundance: NA
CDR3aa: CATSRDGAGGVETQYF
CDR3nt: TGTGCCACCAGCAGAGACGGGGCGGGAGGGGTAGAGACCCAGTACTTC

d_gene: NA
j_gene: TRBJ2-7
len: 15
v_gene: TRBV7-3
abundance: NA
CDR3aa: CASSPAPGTRNEQYF
CDR3nt: TGTGCCAGCAGCCCCGCCCCCGGGACTCGGAACGAGCAGTACTTC

d_gene: TRBD1
j_gene: TRBJ1-1
len: 11
v_gene: TRBV20-1
abundance: NA
CDR3aa: CSARGRTGTTF
CDR3nt: TGCAGTGCTAGGGGACGGACAGGGACTACGTTT

d_gene: NA
j_gene: TRBJ1-5
len: 15
v_gene: TRBV5-6
abundance: NA
CDR3aa: CASSFAAGTVQPQHF
CDR3nt: TGTGCCAGCAGCTTTGCCGCAGGGACTGTTCAGCCCCAGCATTTT

d_gene: NA
j_gene: TRBJ2-1
len: 15
v_gene: TRBV19
abundance: NA
CDR3aa: CASSIGLPSYNEQFF
CDR3nt: TGTGCCAGTAGTATCGGACTTCCCTCCTACAATGAGCAGTTCTTC

d_gene: NA
j_gene: TRBJ1-3
len: 16
v_gene: TRBV4-1
abundance: NA
CDR3aa: CASSQGDGVMGNTIYF
CDR3nt: TGCGCCAGCAGCCAAGGTGACGGGGTGATGGGAAACACCATATATTTT

d_gene: TRBD1
j_gene: TRBJ1-4
len: 13
v_gene: TRBV30
abundance: NA
CDR3aa: CAWSVGTVEPLNF
CDR3nt: TGTGCCTGGAGTGTTGGGACAGTTGAACCCCTCAATTTT

d_gene: NA
j_gene: TRBJ1-5
len: 15
v_gene: TRBV2
abundance: NA
CDR3aa: CASSGGSRHVQPQHF
CDR3nt: TGTGCCAGCAGTGGCGGCAGCCGTCATGTTCAGCCCCAGCATTTT

d_gene: TRBD2
j_gene: TRBJ2-1
len: 16
v_gene: TRBV19
abundance: NA
CDR3aa: CASSTTSGFSYNEQFF
CDR3nt: TGTGCCAGTAGTACCACTAGCGGTTTTTCTTACAATGAGCAGTTCTTC

d_gene: TRBD1
j_gene: TRBJ2-7
len: 15
v_gene: TRBV10-3
abundance: NA
CDR3aa: CAISDPGTGRYEQYF
CDR3nt: TGTGCCATCAGTGACCCTGGGACAGGGAGGTACGAGCAGTACTTC

d_gene: TRBD1
j_gene: TRBJ1-1
len: 17
v_gene: TRBV4-1
abundance: NA
CDR3aa: CASSQDWDRGLRTEAFF
CDR3nt: TGCGCCAGCAGCCAAGATTGGGACAGGGGACTTAGGACTGAAGCTTTCTTT

d_gene: NA
j_gene: TRBJ1-2
len: 15
v_gene: TRBV7-9
abundance: NA
CDR3aa: CASSLVPTGRDGYTF
CDR3nt: TGTGCCAGCAGCTTAGTCCCAACAGGGAGGGATGGCTACACCTTC

d_gene: NA
j_gene: TRBJ2-2
len: 15
v_gene: TRBV28
abundance: NA
CDR3aa: CASSPRLVNTGELFF
CDR3nt: TGTGCCAGCAGTCCTCGACTAGTAAACACCGGGGAGCTGTTTTTT

d_gene: TRBD2
j_gene: TRBJ2-1
len: 15
v_gene: TRBV5-1
abundance: NA
CDR3aa: CASSLGTSGGGEQFF
CDR3nt: TGCGCCAGCAGCTTGGGGACTAGCGGGGGTGGTGAGCAGTTCTTC

d_gene: TRBD2
j_gene: TRBJ2-6
len: 17
v_gene: TRBV11-2
abundance: NA
CDR3aa: CASSSPGGEVWANVLTF
CDR3nt: TGTGCCAGCAGCTCTCCGGGGGGGGAAGTCTGGGCCAACGTCCTGACTTTC

d_gene: TRBD1
j_gene: TRBJ1-4
len: 14
v_gene: TRBV28
abundance: NA
CDR3aa: CASLNPGGNEKLFF
CDR3nt: TGTGCCAGTCTTAATCCAGGGGGAAATGAAAAACTGTTTTTT

d_gene: TRBD1
j_gene: TRBJ2-5
len: 15
v_gene: TRBV15
abundance: NA
CDR3aa: CATSRVRGLGETQYF
CDR3nt: TGTGCCACCAGCAGAGTAAGGGGGCTCGGGGAGACCCAGTACTTC

d_gene: TRBD2
j_gene: TRBJ2-1
len: 15
v_gene: TRBV5-5
abundance: NA
CDR3aa: CASSLVIAGGGEQFF
CDR3nt: TGTGCCAGCAGCTTGGTAATAGCGGGAGGGGGTGAGCAGTTCTTC

d_gene: TRBD2
j_gene: TRBJ2-5
len: 16
v_gene: TRBV6-1
abundance: NA
CDR3aa: CASSVVLAGPQETQYF
CDR3nt: TGTGCCAGCAGTGTCGTCCTAGCGGGACCTCAAGAGACCCAGTACTTC

d_gene: TRBD1
j_gene: TRBJ2-2
len: 15
v_gene: TRBV30
abundance: NA
CDR3aa: CAWGHKGQATGELFF
CDR3nt: TGTGCCTGGGGCCACAAAGGACAGGCCACCGGGGAGCTGTTTTTT

d_gene: TRBD1
j_gene: TRBJ1-4
len: 16
v_gene: TRBV5-1
abundance: NA
CDR3aa: CASSVGNRGTNEKLFF
CDR3nt: TGCGCCAGCAGCGTGGGAAACAGGGGAACTAATGAAAAACTGTTTTTT

d_gene: TRBD2
j_gene: TRBJ2-5
len: 17
v_gene: TRBV10-2
abundance: NA
CDR3aa: CASSESVGLAGVETQYF
CDR3nt: TGCGCCAGCAGTGAGTCGGTAGGACTAGCGGGAGTGGAGACCCAGTACTTC

d_gene: TRBD2
j_gene: TRBJ2-7
len: 12
v_gene: TRBV30
abundance: NA
CDR3aa: CAWRGPSGNSNF
CDR3nt: TGTGCCTGGAGAGGCCCTAGCGGGAATTCAAACTTC

d_gene: NA
j_gene: TRBJ2-2
len: 13
v_gene: TRBV19
abundance: NA
CDR3aa: CASSGRRGGELFF
CDR3nt: TGTGCCAGTAGTGGCAGAAGGGGCGGGGAGCTGTTTTTT

d_gene: NA
j_gene: TRBJ1-1
len: 15
v_gene: TRBV29-1
abundance: NA
CDR3aa: CSVQQGWGMNTEAFF
CDR3nt: TGCAGCGTCCAACAGGGCTGGGGGATGAACACTGAAGCTTTCTTT

d_gene: NA
j_gene: TRBJ1-5
len: 15
v_gene: TRBV23-1
abundance: NA
CDR3aa: CASSQKGQLDQPQHF
CDR3nt: TGCGCCAGCAGTCAAAAGGGGCAGCTCGATCAGCCCCAGCATTTT

d_gene: TRBD1
j_gene: TRBJ2-2
len: 17
v_gene: TRBV7-6
abundance: NA
CDR3aa: CASSLARDRLDTGELFF
CDR3nt: TGTGCCAGCAGCTTAGCAAGGGACAGGCTCGACACCGGGGAGCTGTTTTTT

d_gene: NA
j_gene: TRBJ2-6
len: 14
v_gene: TRBV2
abundance: NA
CDR3aa: CASIQHSGANVLTF
CDR3nt: TGTGCCAGCATTCAACACTCTGGGGCCAACGTCCTGACTTTC

d_gene: NA
j_gene: TRBJ2-2
len: 13
v_gene: TRBV9
abundance: NA
CDR3aa: CASSVDIMGELFF
CDR3nt: TGTGCCAGCAGCGTAGATATTATGGGGGAGCTGTTTTTT

d_gene: TRBD2
j_gene: TRBJ2-3
len: 19
v_gene: TRBV5-4
abundance: once
CDR3aa: CASSIGGASGRPSTDTQYF
CDR3nt: TGTGCCAGCAGCATCGGTGGGGCTAGCGGGCGGCCTAGCACAGATACGCAGTATTTT

d_gene: NA
j_gene: TRBJ1-1
len: 13
v_gene: TRBV27
abundance: NA
CDR3aa: CASSLNLNTEAFF
CDR3nt: TGTGCCAGCAGTTTAAATTTAAACACTGAAGCTTTCTTT

d_gene: NA
j_gene: TRBJ2-5
len: 12
v_gene: TRBV2
abundance: NA
CDR3aa: CASASDQETQYF
CDR3nt: TGTGCCAGCGCAAGCGACCAAGAGACCCAGTACTTC

d_gene: TRBD1
j_gene: TRBJ2-1
len: 14
v_gene: TRBV4-1
abundance: once
CDR3aa: CASRGTGFLNEQFF
CDR3nt: TGCGCCAGCCGCGGGACAGGGTTTCTTAATGAGCAGTTCTTC

d_gene: NA
j_gene: TRBJ2-6
len: 15
v_gene: TRBV29-1
abundance: NA
CDR3aa: CSASHIFSGANVLTF
CDR3nt: TGCAGCGCGTCACACATCTTCTCTGGGGCCAACGTCCTGACTTTC

d_gene: TRBD1
j_gene: TRBJ1-1
len: 12
v_gene: TRBV6-6
abundance: once
CDR3aa: CASRTGSTEAFF
CDR3nt: TGTGCCAGCAGGACAGGGTCCACTGAAGCTTTCTTT

d_gene: TRBD1
j_gene: TRBJ1-1
len: 17
v_gene: TRBV5-1
abundance: NA
CDR3aa: CASSLEVVGQGNTEAFF
CDR3nt: TGCGCCAGCAGCTTGGAAGTCGTGGGACAGGGGAACACTGAAGCTTTCTTT

d_gene: NA
j_gene: TRBJ2-1
len: 17
v_gene: TRBV7-2
abundance: NA
CDR3aa: CASSLVGAAFSYNEQFF
CDR3nt: TGTGCCAGCAGCTTAGTCGGTGCGGCATTCTCCTACAATGAGCAGTTCTTC

d_gene: NA
j_gene: TRBJ2-5
len: 13
v_gene: TRBV6-5
abundance: NA
CDR3aa: CASSVSDGETQYF
CDR3nt: TGTGCCAGCAGTGTGTCAGACGGGGAGACCCAGTACTTC

d_gene: NA
j_gene: TRBJ2-5
len: 15
v_gene: TRBV7-8
abundance: once
CDR3aa: CASSLRPGQGETQYF
CDR3nt: TGTGCCAGCAGCCTGCGACCGGGACAAGGGGAGACCCAGTACTTC